The 12 T cell receptor beta chains below all came from one sample that was sequenced in a study of T cell repertoires in ileal Crohn's disease. TCRdb's table, derived via immunoSEQ multiplex PCR, lists solely in-frame clones and lacks some. The sample consists of 15,000 or so clones, 84% of them appearing once. The sequenced sample consisted of ileal tissue. The receptor set was obtained from an adult with Crohn's disease.

This clone was seen only once. The CDR3 bases are TGCGCCAGCAGCCAAGATCTAAGAGCTGGAAACACCATATATTTT. Its translation: CASSQDLRAGNTIYF. This chain links TRBV4-3 with TRBJ1-3; D is ambiguous. Germline CDR1 and CDR2: LGHNA and YSLEER. V shed 0 bases and J shed 2 bases, with 8 bases lying between them. The CDR3 has 15 amino acids.

The genes are TRBV30 and TRBJ1-4; D gene unclear. V was pared by 1 base and J by 11 bases, with 20 bases between. There are 15 residues in the CDR3. CDR1 GTSNPN and CDR2 SVGIG come from the germline V gene (reference sequence). CDR3 amino acids: CAWSAPWQDTGKLFF. The CDR3 nucleotides read TGTGCCTGGAGTGCCCCTTGGCAGGATACTGGGAAACTGTTTTTT.

The chain is built from TRBV27 and TRBJ1-3, with D possibly matching TRBD1 (5 bases). The V gene lost 2 bases and the J gene lost 2 bases, with 10 bases spanning the gap. The CDR3 is 15 amino acids. CDR1 and CDR2 (germline): MNHEY, SMNVEV (reference sequence). The CDR3 protein is CASSLNGGTGNTIYF. The DNA for the CDR3 is TGTGCCAGCAGTTTAAACGGGGGAACTGGAAACACCATATATTTT.

The chain uses TRBV5-4 and TRBJ2-7; 12 positions agree with TRBD2. Germline CDR1 and CDR2: SGHNT and YYREEE (reference sequence). Trimming at V came to 4 bases and at J to 1 base, leaving 3 bases not matched to a gene. The CDR3 contains 15 residues. This CDR3 is CASSAGLAGSYEQYF. For the CDR3, the DNA is TGTGCCAGCAGCGCGGGACTAGCGGGTTCCTACGAGCAGTACTTC.

This clone was seen only a few times. V usage is TRBV11-2 and J usage is TRBJ2-5, with a possible D match to TRBD2 (6 bases). Near its end, the DNA agrees better with TRBJ2-7, so the J call may be wrong. Per germline, CDR1 SGHAT and CDR2 FQNNGV. CDR3 length: 15 residues. In DNA, the CDR3 is TGTGCCAGCAGCTTTAGTGCCGGGAGCTCCTACGAGCAGTACTTC. It encodes CASSFSAGSSYEQYF.

The chain carries TRBV6-5 and TRBJ1-2; 7 bases align to TRBD1. The CDR3 runs 14 residues. V dropped 2 bases and J dropped 5; count of bases not matched to a gene: 5. Looked up from germline, CDR1 is MNHEY and CDR2 is SVGAGI. This CDR3 is CASSYGTDQYGYTF. CDR3 sequence (DNA): TGTGCCAGCAGTTACGGGACAGACCAATATGGCTACACCTTC.

The chain has TRBV29-1 and TRBJ2-7; TRBD1 matches 10 bases. Germline V lookup: CDR1 SQVTM, CDR2 ANQGSEA. The CDR3 is 15 residues long. The V segment lost 3 bases and the J segment 4 bases; nucleotides outside the gene matches: 9. The CDR3, as DNA: TGCAGCGTTGACGGGGACAGGGGTGGGTATTACGAGCAGTACTTC. Residues: CSVDGDRGGYYEQYF.

This chain joins TRBV4-3 and TRBJ2-6; the D gene is possibly TRBD1 (6 bases). This CDR3 is 16 amino acids long. The V gene lost 0 bases and the J gene lost 4 bases, with 10 bases spanning the gap. Per germline, CDR1 LGHNA and CDR2 YSLEER. DNA of the CDR3: TGCGCCAGCAGCCAAGATCAGGGGACCGGGGCCAACGTCCTGACTTTC. Encoded protein: CASSQDQGTGANVLTF.

This clone showed up just a few times. The V gene is TRBV2, the J gene TRBJ2-7; 10 positions agree with TRBD1. From germline, CDR1 is SNHLY and CDR2 FYNNEI. J lost 3 bases, V lost 9 bases, and 5 bases had no gene match. The CDR3 sequence is 13 residues long. The CDR3, as DNA: TGTGCCAGTAAGACAGGGGGCCGCTACGAGCAGTACTTC. Encoded protein: CASKTGGRYEQYF.

This chain links TRBV18 with TRBJ2-2, with D hard to call. This CDR3 has 13 residues. The germline V and J ends were trimmed by 4 bases and 6 bases, with 9 bases remaining between them. The germline gives CDR1 KGHSH, CDR2 LQKENI. As DNA, the CDR3 is TGTGCCAGCTCACTCGAGCAACCCGGGGAGCTGTTTTTT. Translation gives CASSLEQPGELFF.

This rearrangement joins TRBV9 to TRBJ1-1; D possibly corresponds to TRBD1 (5 bases). V was pared by 0 bases and J by 3 bases, with 12 bases between. The CDR3 spans 15 residues. CDR1 is SGDLS, CDR2 YYNGEE, per germline. This CDR3 reads CASSVAPDRDTEAFF. CDR3 DNA: TGTGCCAGCAGCGTAGCGCCCGACAGAGACACTGAAGCTTTCTTT. Full variable domain (missing parts from reference TRBV9 and TRBJ1-1): DSGVTQTPKHLITATGQRVTLRCSPRSGDLSVYWYQQSLDQGLQFLIQYYNGEERAKGNILERFSAQQFPDLHSELNLSSLELGDSALYFCASSVAPDRDTEAFFGQGTRLTVV.

This clone has a single count. This sequence joins TRBV29-1 and TRBJ1-2, with 9 bases identical to TRBD1. V gave up 7 bases and J gave up 6 bases; unmatched junction bases: 6. Per germline, CDR1 SQVTM and CDR2 ANQGSEA. The CDR3 extends over 12 amino acids. This chain's CDR3 is CSEWTGANGYTF. The CDR3 nucleotides are TGCAGCGAATGGACAGGGGCGAATGGCTACACCTTC.